This T cell receptor beta chain was profiled in a study of blood T cell repertoires in COVID-19 (dated by TCRdb to between 2020 and 2021). Broadly, across the study: Samples from collaborators originated in the United States, Italy and Spain and spanned both the acute and convalescent phases of COVID-19. The dataset comprised deeply sampled blood TCRbeta repertoires from subjects exposed to, actively infected with, or recovered from COVID-19. A de-identified subject ID, COVID-19 status, age in years and sex were almost always included in the sample metadata. Where available, HLA class I and class II types were obtained from metadata supplied by the sample provider rather than from assay-based typing. The samples were drawn from two sources: the first 160 participants of the ongoing ImmuneRACE study, and fewer than 1,500 subjects contributed by 6 global collaborators. The material from the prospective study consisted of cDNA or gDNA derived from T cells, B-cell-depleted T cells, or PBMCs. The repertoires were released in a freely available public database intended as a resource for research on the immune response to SARS-CoV-2.

Study-level results and caveats: How much clinical and demographic metadata was included differed by source and by participant, and the metadata was provided uncurated.

V trim: 3 bases; J trim: 3 bases; unmatched bases: 8. Spanning cysteine to phenylalanine, the CDR3 consists of 16 amino acids. Just CDR3 DNA is preserved here, 48 bases in frame from base 1. CDR1 SGHRS and CDR2 YFSETQ are derived from the germline V gene. TCRbeta CDR3 regions were amplified from genomic DNA by means of the immunoSEQ Assay, a bias-controlled multiplex PCR. As for how the authors treated the data: Within the assay, amplification of reference gene primers was used to estimate how many nucleated cells each sample contained. To quantify the absolute abundance of each unique TCRbeta CDR3 rearrangement, sequence reads were collapsed and filtered. For each sample, productive Simpson clonality was calculated as the square root of Simpson's diversity index across productive rearrangements. This is the immuneACCESS table as TCRdb keeps it, with only in-frame sequences that have V and J called. A part of the clones is gone; compared with another copy, unresolved V genes explain less than half, and the rest is unexplained. Clone size and the V and J calls come from that table; the DNA yielded D and trimming. The sample table shows fewer than 85,000 clones, and approximately 87% are seen once. Roughly 8.5% of the sample is taken by the ten largest.

As to this clone: Its antigen specificity is not known. One base away there is no much larger clone; base qualities are not given.

Each collaborating institution followed its own protocols to collect whole blood in K2EDTA tubes. Collaborator samples were shipped for TCRbeta analysis as frozen whole blood, isolated PBMCs, or DNA extracted from either sample type. Recombination linked TRBV5-1 to TRBJ2-1; 8 bases in the junction line up with TRBD1. The receptor was derived from a man in his fifties or sixties with active COVID-19. The source material was peripheral blood. The DNA sequence is given as TGCGCCAGCAGCTGGGAGACAGGGGTTTACTACAATGAGCAGTTCTTC. Translated, this gives CASSWETGVYYNEQFF.